This T cell receptor (beta chain) is from a study of blood T cell repertoires in COVID-19. Study context: Samples came from the United States, Italy and Spain, spanning acute and convalescent COVID-19.

Germline V gives CDR1 SGHDT, CDR2 YYEEEE. The CDR3 spans 14 residues. V gave up 1 base and J gave up 10 bases, with 15 bases separating them. TCRdb's copy holds only in-frame clones and misses some; the assay was immunoSEQ multiplex PCR. The table shows 300,000 to 350,000 clones, with about 87% occurring only once. Sequencing input: peripheral blood. The origin of this receptor is a man in his thirties or forties with COVID-19, enrolled during active disease. The V gene is TRBV5-6, the J gene TRBJ2-1; possibly TRBD1 for D (6 bases). The DNA of the CDR3 is TGTGCCAGCAGCTTGCGAGCCGGGACACGGGAGCAGTTCTTC. It is translated as CASSLRAGTREQFF. Complete variable domain (other parts from reference TRBV5-6 and TRBJ2-1): DAGVTQSPTHLIKTRGQQVTLRCSPKSGHDTVSWYQQALGQGPQFIFQYYEEEERQRGNFPDRFSGHQFPNYSSELNVNALLLGDSALYLCASSLRAGTREQFFGPGTRLTVL.